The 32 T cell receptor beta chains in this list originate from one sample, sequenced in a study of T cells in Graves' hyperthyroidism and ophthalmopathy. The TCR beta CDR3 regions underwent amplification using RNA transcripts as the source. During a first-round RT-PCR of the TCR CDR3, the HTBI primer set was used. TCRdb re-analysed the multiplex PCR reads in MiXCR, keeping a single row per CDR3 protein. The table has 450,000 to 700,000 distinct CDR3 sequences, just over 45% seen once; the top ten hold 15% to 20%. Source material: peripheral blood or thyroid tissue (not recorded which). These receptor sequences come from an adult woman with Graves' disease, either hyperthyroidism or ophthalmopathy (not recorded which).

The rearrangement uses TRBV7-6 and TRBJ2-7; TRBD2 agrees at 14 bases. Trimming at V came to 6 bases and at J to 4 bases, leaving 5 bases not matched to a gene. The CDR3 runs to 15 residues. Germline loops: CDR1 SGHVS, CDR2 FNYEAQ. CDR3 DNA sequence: TGTGCCAGCAGGGGGGGGACTAGCGGGAGTTACGAGCAGTACTTC. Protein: CASRGGTSGSYEQYF.

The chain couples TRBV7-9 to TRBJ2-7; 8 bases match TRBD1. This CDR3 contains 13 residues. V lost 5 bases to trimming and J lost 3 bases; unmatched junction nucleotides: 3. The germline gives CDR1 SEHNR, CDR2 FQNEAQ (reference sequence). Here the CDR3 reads CASSRGTGYEQYF. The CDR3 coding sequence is TGTGCCAGCAGCCGAGGGACAGGCTACGAGCAGTACTTC.

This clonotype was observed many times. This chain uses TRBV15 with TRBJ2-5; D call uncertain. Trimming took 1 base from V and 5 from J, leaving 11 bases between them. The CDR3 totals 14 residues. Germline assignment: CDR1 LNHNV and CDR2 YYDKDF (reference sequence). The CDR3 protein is CATSRVESWETQYF. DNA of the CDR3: TGTGCCACCAGCAGAGTGGAGAGTTGGGAGACCCAGTACTTC.

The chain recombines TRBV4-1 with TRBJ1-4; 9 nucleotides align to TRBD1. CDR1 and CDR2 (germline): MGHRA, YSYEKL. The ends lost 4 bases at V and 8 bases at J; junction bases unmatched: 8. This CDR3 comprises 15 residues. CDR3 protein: CASSRDRGAGEKLFF. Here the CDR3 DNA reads TGCGCCAGCAGCCGAGACAGGGGGGCTGGGGAAAAACTGTTTTTT.

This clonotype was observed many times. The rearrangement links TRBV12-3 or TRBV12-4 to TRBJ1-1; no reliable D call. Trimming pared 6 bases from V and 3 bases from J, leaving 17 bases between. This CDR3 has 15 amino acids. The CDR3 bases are TGTGCCAGCAGCCCTGCCCCCCCGGGAGACACTGAAGCTTTCTTT. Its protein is CASSPAPPGDTEAFF.

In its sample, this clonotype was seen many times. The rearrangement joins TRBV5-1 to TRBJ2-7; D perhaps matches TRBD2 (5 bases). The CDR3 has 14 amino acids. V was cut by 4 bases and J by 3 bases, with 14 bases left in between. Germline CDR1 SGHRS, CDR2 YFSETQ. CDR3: CASSPPGKVYEQYF. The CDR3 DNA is TGCGCCAGCAGCCCGCCGGGAAAAGTCTACGAGCAGTACTTC. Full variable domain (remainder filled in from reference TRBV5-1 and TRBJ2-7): KAGVTQTPRYLIKTRGQQVTLSCSPISGHRSVSWYQQTPGQGLQFLFEYFSETQRNKGNFPGRFSGRQFSNSRSEMNVSTLELGDSALYLCASSPPGKVYEQYFGPGTRLTVT.

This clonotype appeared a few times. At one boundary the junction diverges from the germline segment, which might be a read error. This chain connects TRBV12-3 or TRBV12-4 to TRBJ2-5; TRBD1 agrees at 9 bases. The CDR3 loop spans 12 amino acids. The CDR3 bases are TGTGCCAGCAGTTGGCCGGGACAGGGAGTTCACTTC. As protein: CASSWPGQGVHF.

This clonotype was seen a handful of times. The CDR3 loop reads CSARRGGRETQHF. The CDR3 DNA follows: TGCAGTGCTAGGCGGGGGGGGAGGGAGACCCAGCATTTT. The chain employs TRBV20-1 and TRBJ1-5; D might be TRBD1 (5 bases). Per germline, CDR1 DFQATT and CDR2 SNEGSKA (reference sequence). The CDR3 loop spans 13 amino acids. Deletions cut 3 bases from V and 11 bases from J, with 17 bases between.

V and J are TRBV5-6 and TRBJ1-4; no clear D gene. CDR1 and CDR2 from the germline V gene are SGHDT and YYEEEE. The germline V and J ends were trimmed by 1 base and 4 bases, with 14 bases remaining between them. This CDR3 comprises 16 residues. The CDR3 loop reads CASSLWSFRLNEKLFF. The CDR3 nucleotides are TGTGCCAGCAGCTTGTGGAGCTTCCGCCTTAATGAAAAACTGTTTTTT.

The CDR3: CAWRTGGQGANYGYTF. CDR3 in DNA: TGTGCCTGGAGAACTGGGGGACAGGGGGCGAACTATGGCTACACCTTC. The chain carries TRBV2 and TRBJ1-2; TRBD1 aligns across 12 bases. Germline V lookup: CDR1 SNHLY, CDR2 FYNNEI. This CDR3 is 16 amino acids long. Losses at the gene ends were 11 bases for V and 2 bases for J; bases not matched to a gene: 12. The full variable domain, completed using reference TRBV2 and TRBJ1-2, is EPEVTQTPSHQVTQMGQEVILRCVPISNHLYFYWYRQILGQKVEFLVSFYNNEISEKSEIFDDQFSVERPDGSNFTLKIRSTKLEDSAMYFCAWRTGGQGANYGYTFGSGTRLTVV.

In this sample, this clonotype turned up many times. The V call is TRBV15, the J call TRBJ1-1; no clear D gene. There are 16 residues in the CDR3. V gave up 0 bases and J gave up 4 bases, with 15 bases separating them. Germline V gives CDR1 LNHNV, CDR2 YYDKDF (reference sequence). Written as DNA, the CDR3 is TGTGCCACCAGCAGAGATCGCGGCAGCCCTTTCACTGAAGCTTTCTTT. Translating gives CATSRDRGSPFTEAFF.

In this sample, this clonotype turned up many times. The CDR3 nucleotides are TGTGCCAGCAGCGCCTTGGGGTTTGGTGGTAATTCACCCCTCCACTTT. Its translation: CASSALGFGGNSPLHF. V gene TRBV7-9 combines with J gene TRBJ1-6, with D unresolved. Trimming shortened V by 5 bases and J by 6 bases, and 17 bases separated the two germline ends. The CDR3 contains 16 residues. Germline V gene data show CDR1 as SEHNR and CDR2 as FQNEAQ (reference sequence).

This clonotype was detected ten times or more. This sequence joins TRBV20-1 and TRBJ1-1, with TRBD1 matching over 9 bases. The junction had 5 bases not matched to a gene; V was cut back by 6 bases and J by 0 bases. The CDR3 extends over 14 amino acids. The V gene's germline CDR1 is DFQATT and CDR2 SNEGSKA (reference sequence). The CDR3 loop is CSARQGGMNTEAFF. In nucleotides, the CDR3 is TGCAGTGCAAGACAGGGGGGGATGAACACTGAAGCTTTCTTT.

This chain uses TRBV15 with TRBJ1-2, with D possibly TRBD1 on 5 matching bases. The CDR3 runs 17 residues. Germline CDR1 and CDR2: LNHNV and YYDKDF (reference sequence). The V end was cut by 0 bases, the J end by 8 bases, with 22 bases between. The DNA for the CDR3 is TGTGCCACCAGCAGAGAAGCGGCAGGGCACCGGGCCGGCGGCTACACCTTC. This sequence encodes CATSREAAGHRAGGYTF. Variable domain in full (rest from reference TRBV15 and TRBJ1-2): DAMVIQNPRYQVTQFGKPVTLSCSQTLNHNVMYWYQQKSSQAPKLLFHYYDKDFNNEADTPDNFQSRRPNTSFCFLDIRSPGLGDTAMYLCATSREAAGHRAGGYTFGSGTRLTVV.

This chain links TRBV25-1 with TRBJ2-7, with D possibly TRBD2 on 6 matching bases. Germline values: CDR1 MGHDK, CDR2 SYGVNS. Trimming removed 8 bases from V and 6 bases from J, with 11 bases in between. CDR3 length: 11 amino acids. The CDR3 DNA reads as TGTGCCAGCCAGCGGGTTTCCGAGCAGTACTTC. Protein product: CASQRVSEQYF.

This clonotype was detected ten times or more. The CDR3: CASNGQPDQPQHF. DNA for the CDR3: TGTGCCAGCAACGGACAGCCTGATCAGCCCCAGCATTTT. The V call is TRBV6-1, the J call TRBJ1-5; the D gene is possibly TRBD1 (6 bases). The CDR3 has 13 residues. The V gene lost 7 bases and the J gene lost 5 bases, with 12 bases spanning the gap. CDR1 is MNHNS, CDR2 SASEGT, per germline.

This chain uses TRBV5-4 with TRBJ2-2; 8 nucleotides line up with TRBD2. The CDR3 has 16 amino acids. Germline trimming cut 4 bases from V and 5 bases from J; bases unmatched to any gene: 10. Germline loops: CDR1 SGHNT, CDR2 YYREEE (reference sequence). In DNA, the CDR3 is TGTGCCAGCAGCAAAATGGTAGCGGGATCAACCGGGGAGCTGTTTTTT. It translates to CASSKMVAGSTGELFF.

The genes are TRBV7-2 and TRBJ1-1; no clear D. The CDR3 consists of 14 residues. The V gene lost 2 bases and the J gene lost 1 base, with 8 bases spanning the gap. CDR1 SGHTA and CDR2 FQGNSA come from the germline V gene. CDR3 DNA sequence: TGTGCCAGCAGCTTAAGGCGGGAGAACACTGAAGCTTTCTTT. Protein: CASSLRRENTEAFF.

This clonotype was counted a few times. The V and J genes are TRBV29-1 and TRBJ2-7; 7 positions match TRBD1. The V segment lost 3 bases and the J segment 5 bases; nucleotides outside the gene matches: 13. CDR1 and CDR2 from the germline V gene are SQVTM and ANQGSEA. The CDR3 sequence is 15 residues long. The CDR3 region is CSVENFTHRGNEQYF. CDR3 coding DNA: TGCAGCGTTGAGAACTTCACGCACAGGGGCAACGAGCAGTACTTC.

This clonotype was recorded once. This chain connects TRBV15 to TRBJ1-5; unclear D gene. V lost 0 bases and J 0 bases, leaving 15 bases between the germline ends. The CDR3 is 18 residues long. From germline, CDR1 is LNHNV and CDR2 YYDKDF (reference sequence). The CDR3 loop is CATSRDSADGNSNQPQHF. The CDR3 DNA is TGTGCCACCAGCAGAGATTCCGCGGACGGTAATAGCAATCAGCCCCAGCATTTT. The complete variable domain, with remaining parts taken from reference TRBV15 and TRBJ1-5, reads DAMVIQNPRYQVTQFGKPVTLSCSQTLNHNVMYWYQQKSSQAPKLLFHYYDKDFNNEADTPDNFQSRRPNTSFCFLDIRSPGLGDTAMYLCATSRDSADGNSNQPQHFGDGTRLSIL.

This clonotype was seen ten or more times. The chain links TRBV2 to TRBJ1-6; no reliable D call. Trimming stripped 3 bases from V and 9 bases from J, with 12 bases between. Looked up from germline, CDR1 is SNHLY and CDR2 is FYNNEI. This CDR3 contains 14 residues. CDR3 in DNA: TGTGCCAGCAGTGATGGAGATTCAAGTTCACCCCTCCACTTT. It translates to CASSDGDSSSPLHF.

The CDR3 coding sequence is TGCAGCGTTGGACAGCCCGATAACTATGGCTACACCTTC. It yields the protein CSVGQPDNYGYTF. The rearrangement links TRBV29-1 to TRBJ1-2, with a possible D match to TRBD1 (5 bases). Germline V gene sequence: CDR1 SQVTM, CDR2 ANQGSEA. V was pared by 4 bases and J by 1 base, with 10 bases between. The CDR3 has 13 amino acids.

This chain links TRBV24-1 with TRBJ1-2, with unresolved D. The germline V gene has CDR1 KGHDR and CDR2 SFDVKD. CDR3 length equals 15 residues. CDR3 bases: TGTAGCCATAGTGCCGGGAACACGCGACACTATGGCTACACCTTC. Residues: CSHSAGNTRHYGYTF.

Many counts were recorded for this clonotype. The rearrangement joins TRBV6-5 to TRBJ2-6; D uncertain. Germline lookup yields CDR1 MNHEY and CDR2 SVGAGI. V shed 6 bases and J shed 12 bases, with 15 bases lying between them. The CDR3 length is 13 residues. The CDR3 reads CASSPTQLSVLTF. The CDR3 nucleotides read TGTGCCAGCAGCCCTACACAACTGAGCGTCCTGACTTTC.

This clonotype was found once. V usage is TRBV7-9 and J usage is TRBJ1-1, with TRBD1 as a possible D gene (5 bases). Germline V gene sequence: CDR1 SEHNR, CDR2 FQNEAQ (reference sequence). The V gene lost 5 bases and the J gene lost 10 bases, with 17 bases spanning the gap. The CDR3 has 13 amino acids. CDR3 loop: CASSNRNSGAAFF. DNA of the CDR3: TGTGCCAGCAGCAACCGGAACTCTGGGGCAGCTTTCTTT.

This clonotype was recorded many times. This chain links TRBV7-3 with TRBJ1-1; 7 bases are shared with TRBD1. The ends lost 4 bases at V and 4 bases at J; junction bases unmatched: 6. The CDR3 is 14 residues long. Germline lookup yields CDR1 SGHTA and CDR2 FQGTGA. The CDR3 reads CASSSTGWGTEAFF. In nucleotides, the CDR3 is TGTGCCAGCAGCTCGACAGGGTGGGGCACTGAAGCTTTCTTT.

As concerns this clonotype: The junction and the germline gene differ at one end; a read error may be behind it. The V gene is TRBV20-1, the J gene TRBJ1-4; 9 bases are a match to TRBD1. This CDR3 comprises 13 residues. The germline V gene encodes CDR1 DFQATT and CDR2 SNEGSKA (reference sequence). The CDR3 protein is CGARGDRVEKLFF. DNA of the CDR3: TGCGGTGCTAGAGGGGACAGGGTCGAAAAACTGTTTTTT.

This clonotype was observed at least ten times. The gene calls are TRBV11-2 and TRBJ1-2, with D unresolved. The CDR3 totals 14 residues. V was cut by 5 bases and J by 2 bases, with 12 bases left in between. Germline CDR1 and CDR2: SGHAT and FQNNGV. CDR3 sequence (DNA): TGTGCCAGCAGCCCGCGACCGGGAAACTATGGCTACACCTTC. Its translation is CASSPRPGNYGYTF.

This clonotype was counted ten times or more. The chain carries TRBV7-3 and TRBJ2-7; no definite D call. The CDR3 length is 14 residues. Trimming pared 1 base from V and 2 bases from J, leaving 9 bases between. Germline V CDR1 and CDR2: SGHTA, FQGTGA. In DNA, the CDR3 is TGTGCCAGCAGCTTAAATGCACTAACCTACGAGCAGTACTTC. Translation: CASSLNALTYEQYF.

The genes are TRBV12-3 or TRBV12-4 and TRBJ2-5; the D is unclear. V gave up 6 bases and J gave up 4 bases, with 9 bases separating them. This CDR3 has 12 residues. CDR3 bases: TGTGCCAGCAGCACCACGACAGAGACCCAGTACTTC. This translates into CASSTTTETQYF.

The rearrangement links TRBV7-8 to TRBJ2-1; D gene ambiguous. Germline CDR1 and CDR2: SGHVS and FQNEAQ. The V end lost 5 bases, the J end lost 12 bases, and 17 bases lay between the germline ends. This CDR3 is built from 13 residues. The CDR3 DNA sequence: TGTGCCAGCAGCCCCGCAGATCATGAGTGGCAGTTCTTC. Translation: CASSPADHEWQFF.

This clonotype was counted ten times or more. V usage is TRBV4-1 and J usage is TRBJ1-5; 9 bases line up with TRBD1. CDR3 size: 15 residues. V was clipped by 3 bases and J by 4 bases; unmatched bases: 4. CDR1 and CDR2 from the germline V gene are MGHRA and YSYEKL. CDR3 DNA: TGCGCCAGCAGCCACGCCGGGACAGGGAATCAGCCCCAGCATTTT. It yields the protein CASSHAGTGNQPQHF.